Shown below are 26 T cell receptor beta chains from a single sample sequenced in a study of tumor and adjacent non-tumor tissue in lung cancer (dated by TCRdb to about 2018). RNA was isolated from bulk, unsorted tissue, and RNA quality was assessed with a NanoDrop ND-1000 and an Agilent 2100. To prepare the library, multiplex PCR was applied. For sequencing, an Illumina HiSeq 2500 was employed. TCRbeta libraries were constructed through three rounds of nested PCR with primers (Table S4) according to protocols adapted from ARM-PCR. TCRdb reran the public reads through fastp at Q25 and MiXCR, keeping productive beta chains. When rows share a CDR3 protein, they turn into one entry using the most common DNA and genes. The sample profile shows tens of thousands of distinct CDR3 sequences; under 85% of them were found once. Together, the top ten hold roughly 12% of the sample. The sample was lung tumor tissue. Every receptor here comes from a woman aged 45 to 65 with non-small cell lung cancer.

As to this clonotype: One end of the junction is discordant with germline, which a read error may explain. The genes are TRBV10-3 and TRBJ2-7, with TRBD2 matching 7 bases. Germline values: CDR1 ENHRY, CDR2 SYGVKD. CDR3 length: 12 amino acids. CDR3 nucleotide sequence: TGTGCCATCACGGCGGGGGTATACGAGCTGTACTTC. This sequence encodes CAITAGVYELYF.

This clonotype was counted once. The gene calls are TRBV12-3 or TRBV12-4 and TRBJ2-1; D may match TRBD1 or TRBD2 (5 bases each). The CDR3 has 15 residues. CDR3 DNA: TGTGCAGGCAGTTTTTTTGGGACCATTGACAATGAGCAGTTCTTC. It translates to CAGSFFGTIDNEQFF.

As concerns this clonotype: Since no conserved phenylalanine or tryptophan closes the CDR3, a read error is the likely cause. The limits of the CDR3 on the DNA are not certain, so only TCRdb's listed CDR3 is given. CDR3 sequence: CSVVGGPGSGANVLTY. The chain recombines TRBV29-1 with TRBJ2-6; TRBD1 is taken as the D call from the table, unchecked against the DNA. Including both end residues, the CDR3 is 16 amino acids long. CDR1 is SQVTM and CDR2 is ANQGSEA in the germline V gene.

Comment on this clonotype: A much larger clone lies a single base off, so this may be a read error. This chain's CDR3 is CASIGQGGGYTF. CDR3 nucleotide sequence: TGTGCCAGCATTGGACAGGGAGGTGGCTACACCTTC. This chain joins TRBV28 and TRBJ1-2; 8 nucleotides line up with TRBD1. Germline V gene data show CDR1 as MDHEN and CDR2 as SYDVKM. Trimming removed 7 bases from V and 7 bases from J; junction bases left unmatched: 5. The length of the CDR3 is 12 residues.

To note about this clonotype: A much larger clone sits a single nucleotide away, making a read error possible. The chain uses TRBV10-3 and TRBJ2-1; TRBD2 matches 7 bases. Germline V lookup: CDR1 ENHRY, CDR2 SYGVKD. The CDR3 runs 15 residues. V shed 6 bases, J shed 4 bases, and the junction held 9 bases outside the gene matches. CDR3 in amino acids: CAISARAAGYNEQFF. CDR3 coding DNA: TGTGCCATCAGCGCTCGGGCAGCGGGGTACAATGAGCAGTTCTTC.

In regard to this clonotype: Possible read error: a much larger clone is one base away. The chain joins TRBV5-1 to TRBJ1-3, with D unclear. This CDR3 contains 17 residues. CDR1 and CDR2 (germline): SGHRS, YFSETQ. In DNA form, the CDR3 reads TGCGCCAGCACCTTGTCAACAGAGGCTGGTTCTGGAAACACCATATATTTT. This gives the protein CASTLSTEAGSGNTIYF.

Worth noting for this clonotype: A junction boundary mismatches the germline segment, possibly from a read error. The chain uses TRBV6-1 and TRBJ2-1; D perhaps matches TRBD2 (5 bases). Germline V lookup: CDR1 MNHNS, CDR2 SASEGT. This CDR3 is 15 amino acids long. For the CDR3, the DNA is TGTGCCAACAGTGACCGAGTGGGAGCGGCGGATGAGCAGTTCTTC. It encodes CANSDRVGAADEQFF.

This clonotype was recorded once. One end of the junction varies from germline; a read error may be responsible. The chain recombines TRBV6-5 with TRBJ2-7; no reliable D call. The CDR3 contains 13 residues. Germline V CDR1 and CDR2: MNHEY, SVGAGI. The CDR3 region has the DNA TGTGTCAGCAGTTACTCGCGGAACCACGAGCAGTACTTC. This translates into CVSSYSRNHEQYF.

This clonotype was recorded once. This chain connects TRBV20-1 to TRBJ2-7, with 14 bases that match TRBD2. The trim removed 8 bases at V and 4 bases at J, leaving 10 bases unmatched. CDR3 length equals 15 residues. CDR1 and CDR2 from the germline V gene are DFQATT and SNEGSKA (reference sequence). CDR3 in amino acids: CSTLPRTSGGYEQYF. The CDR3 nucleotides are TGCAGTACACTACCCCGGACTAGCGGGGGGTACGAGCAGTACTTC.

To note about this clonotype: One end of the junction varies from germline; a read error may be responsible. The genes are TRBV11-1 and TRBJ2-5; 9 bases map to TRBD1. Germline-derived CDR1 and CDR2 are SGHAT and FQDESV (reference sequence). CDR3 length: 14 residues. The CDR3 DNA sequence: TGTGCCGGCAGCGCGGGACAGGGTGTAGAGACCCAGTACTTC. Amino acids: CAGSAGQGVETQYF.

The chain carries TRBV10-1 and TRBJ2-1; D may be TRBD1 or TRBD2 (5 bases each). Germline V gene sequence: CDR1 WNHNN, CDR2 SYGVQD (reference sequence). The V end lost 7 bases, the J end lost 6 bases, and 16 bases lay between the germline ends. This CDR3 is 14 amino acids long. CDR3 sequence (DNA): TGCGCCAGCATTCGGGGCAAGGTTAGCAATGAGCAGTTCTTC. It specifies CASIRGKVSNEQFF.

CDR3 loop: CASSPVGYSLPDAQYF. Here the CDR3 DNA reads TGTGCCAGCAGCCCGGTGGGTTACTCGCTTCCGGATGCGCAGTATTTT. This chain links TRBV11-2 with TRBJ2-3, with D unclear. CDR1 and CDR2 (germline): SGHAT, FQNNGV. The V end was cut by 5 bases, the J end by 10 bases, with 25 bases between. The CDR3 is 16 amino acids.

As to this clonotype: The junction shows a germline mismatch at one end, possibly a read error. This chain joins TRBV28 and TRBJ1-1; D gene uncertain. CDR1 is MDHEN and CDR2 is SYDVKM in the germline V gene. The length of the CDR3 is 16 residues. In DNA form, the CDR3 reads TGTACCAGCAGTTTATTGGGGAGGAGTGTCAACACTGAAGCATTCTTT. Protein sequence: CTSSLLGRSVNTEAFF.

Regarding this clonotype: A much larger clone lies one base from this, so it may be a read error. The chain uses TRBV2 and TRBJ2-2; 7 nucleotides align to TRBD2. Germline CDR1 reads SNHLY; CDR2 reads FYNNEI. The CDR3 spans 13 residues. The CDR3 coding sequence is TGTGCCAGCAGTGAACTAGTAGGCGGGGGGCTGTTTTTT. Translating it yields CASSELVGGGLFF.

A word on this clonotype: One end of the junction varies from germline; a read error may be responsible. Here the CDR3 reads CVSSSGQGVDTGELFF. In DNA, the CDR3 is TGTGTCAGCAGTTCAGGACAGGGGGTAGACACCGGGGAGCTGTTTTTT. The chain combines TRBV12-3 or TRBV12-4 with TRBJ2-2, with 10 bases lining up with TRBD1. This CDR3 has 16 residues.

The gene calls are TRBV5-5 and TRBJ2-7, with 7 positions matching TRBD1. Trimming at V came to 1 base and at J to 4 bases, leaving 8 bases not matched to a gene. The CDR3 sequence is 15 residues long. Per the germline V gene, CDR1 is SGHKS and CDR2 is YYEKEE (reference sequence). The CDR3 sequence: CASSLSEQGSYEQYF. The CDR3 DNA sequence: TGTGCCAGCAGCTTGTCGGAACAGGGGAGTTACGAGCAGTACTTC.

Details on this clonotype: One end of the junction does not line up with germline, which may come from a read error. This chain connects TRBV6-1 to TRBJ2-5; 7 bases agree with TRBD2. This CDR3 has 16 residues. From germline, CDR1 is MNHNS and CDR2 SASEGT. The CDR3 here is CANRETAGKYQDTQYF. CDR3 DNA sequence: TGTGCCAACAGAGAAACAGCGGGGAAATACCAAGATACCCAGTACTTC.

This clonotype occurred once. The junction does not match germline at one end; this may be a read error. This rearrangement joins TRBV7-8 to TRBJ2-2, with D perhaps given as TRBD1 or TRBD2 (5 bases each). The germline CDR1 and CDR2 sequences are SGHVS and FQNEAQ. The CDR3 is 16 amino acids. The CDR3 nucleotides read TGTGCCAGCACTTTTCGGGATTCAGGGCTCACCAGGGAGCTGTTTTTT. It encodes CASTFRDSGLTRELFF. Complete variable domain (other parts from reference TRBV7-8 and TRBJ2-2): GAGVSQSPRYKVAKRGQDVALRCDPISGHVSLFWYQQALGQGPEFLTYFQNEAQLDKSGLPSDRFFAERPEGSVSTLKIQRTQQEDSAVYLCASTFRDSGLTRELFFGEGSRLTVL.

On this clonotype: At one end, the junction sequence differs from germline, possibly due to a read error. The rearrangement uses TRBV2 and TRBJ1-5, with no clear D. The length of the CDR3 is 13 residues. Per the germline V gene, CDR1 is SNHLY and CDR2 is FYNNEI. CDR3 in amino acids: CPSSEVPVRPQHF. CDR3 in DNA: TGTCCCAGCAGTGAGGTACCCGTCCGGCCCCAGCATTTT.

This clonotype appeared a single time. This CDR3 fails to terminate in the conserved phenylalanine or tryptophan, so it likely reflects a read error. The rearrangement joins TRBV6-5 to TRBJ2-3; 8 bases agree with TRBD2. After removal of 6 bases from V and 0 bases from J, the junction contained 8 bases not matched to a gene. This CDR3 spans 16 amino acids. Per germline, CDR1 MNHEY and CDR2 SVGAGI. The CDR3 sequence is CASRILAGGSTDTQYY. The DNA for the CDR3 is TGTGCCAGCAGAATACTGGCGGGAGGAAGCACAGATACGCAGTATTAT.

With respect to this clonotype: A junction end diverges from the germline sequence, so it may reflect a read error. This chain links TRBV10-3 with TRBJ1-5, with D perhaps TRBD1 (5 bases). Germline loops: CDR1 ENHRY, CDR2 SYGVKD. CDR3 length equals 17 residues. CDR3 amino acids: CAISPEVGGCSNQPHHF. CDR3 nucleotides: TGTGCCATCAGCCCCGAGGTGGGGGGTTGCAGCAATCAGCCCCATCATTTT.

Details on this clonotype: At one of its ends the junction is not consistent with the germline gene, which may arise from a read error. CDR3 in amino acids: CATVPAQGINNSPFHF. The DNA for the CDR3 is TGTGCCACGGTCCCGGCACAGGGGATCAATAATTCACCCTTCCACTTT. The V call is TRBV6-6, the J call TRBJ1-6, with TRBD1 matching over 7 bases. The CDR3 sequence is 16 residues long. In germline, CDR1 is MNHNY, CDR2 SVGAGI (reference sequence).

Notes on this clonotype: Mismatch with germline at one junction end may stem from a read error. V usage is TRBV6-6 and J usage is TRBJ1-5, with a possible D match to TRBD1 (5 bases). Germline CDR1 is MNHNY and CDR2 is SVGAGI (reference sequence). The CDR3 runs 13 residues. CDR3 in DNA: TGTGCCAGCCAGAGACAGACCAATCAACCCCAGCATTTT. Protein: CASQRQTNQPQHF.

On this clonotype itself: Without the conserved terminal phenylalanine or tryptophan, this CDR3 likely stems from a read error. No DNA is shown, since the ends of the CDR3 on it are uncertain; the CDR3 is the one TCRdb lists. The CDR3 here is CASSFWDRGTEAYI. The J gene is TRBJ1-1, the V gene TRBV11-2; whether TRBD1, the table's D call, matches the DNA was not checked. Germline values: CDR1 SGHAT, CDR2 FQNNGV. With termini counted, the CDR3 has 14 amino acids.

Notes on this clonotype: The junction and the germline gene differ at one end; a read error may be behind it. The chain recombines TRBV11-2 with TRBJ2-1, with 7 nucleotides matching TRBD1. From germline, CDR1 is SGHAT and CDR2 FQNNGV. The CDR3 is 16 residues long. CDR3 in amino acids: CVSSLGQFFGYNGQFF. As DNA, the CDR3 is TGTGTCAGCAGCTTGGGACAGTTTTTCGGCTACAATGGGCAGTTCTTC.

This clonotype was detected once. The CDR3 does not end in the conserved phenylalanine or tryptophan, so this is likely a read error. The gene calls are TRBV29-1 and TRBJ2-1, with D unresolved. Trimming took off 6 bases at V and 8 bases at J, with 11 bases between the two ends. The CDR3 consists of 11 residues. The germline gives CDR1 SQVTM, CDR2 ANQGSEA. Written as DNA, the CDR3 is TGCAGCGTAGACCCGAGCGATGAGCAGTTCTTA. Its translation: CSVDPSDEQFL.